This is a list of T cell receptor beta chains from one sample in a study of blood T cell repertoires in COVID-19. The assay was immunoSEQ multiplex PCR, and TCRdb's table has in-frame clones only and misses some. Of about 310,000 clones in the sample, 75% to 90% were seen once. Sequenced input: PBMCs or T cells enriched from blood (not recorded which). These receptors were taken from a man aged 55-75 years who had recovered from COVID-19. Both conserved end residues are part of each CDR3. The order of the fields is D gene, clone size, V gene, J gene, CDR3 protein, CDR3 DNA. A D gene is named only where the DNA matches it firmly. Expanded clones get a size class; other rows say once, few or many, or leave the size out.

>-|-|TRBV28|TRBJ1-5
CASSLGPNQPQHF
TGTGCCAGCAGTTTAGGGCCCAATCAGCCCCAGCATTTT
>TRBD2|-|TRBV4-3|TRBJ2-3
CASSVIAGGQADTQYF
TGCGCCAGCAGCGTAATAGCGGGAGGGCAGGCCGATACGCAGTATTTT
>TRBD1|-|TRBV28|TRBJ1-5
CASSPQGTGSNQPQHF
TGTGCCAGCAGTCCCCAGGGGACAGGGAGCAATCAGCCCCAGCATTTT
>-|-|TRBV6-5|TRBJ2-7
CASRTTDGGPYEQYF
TGTGCCAGCAGAACTACCGACGGGGGGCCCTACGAGCAGTACTTC
>TRBD2|-|TRBV5-1|TRBJ2-1
CASSYLAGVVDEQFF
TGCGCCAGCAGCTACCTAGCGGGAGTAGTAGATGAGCAGTTCTTC
>TRBD2|-|TRBV7-9|TRBJ2-1
CASSRLSGSSYNEQFF
TGTGCCAGCAGCCGTCTTAGCGGGAGCTCCTACAATGAGCAGTTCTTC
>-|-|TRBV27|TRBJ2-7
CASSFRYPYEQYF
TGTGCCAGCAGTTTCCGGTACCCCTACGAGCAGTACTTC
>TRBD1|few|TRBV5-6|TRBJ1-5
CASSLRGTGYSNQPQHF
TGTGCCAGCAGCTTAAGGGGGACAGGGTATAGCAATCAGCCCCAGCATTTT
>TRBD1|-|TRBV5-1|TRBJ1-2
CASRTTGGGVYGYTF
TGCGCCAGCAGAACAACAGGGGGCGGTGTTTATGGCTACACCTTC
>TRBD2|-|TRBV5-1|TRBJ2-5
CASSWSGNGGETQYF
TGCGCCAGCAGCTGGAGCGGGAACGGTGGAGAGACCCAGTACTTC
>-|-|TRBV9|TRBJ1-1
CASSLGQMNTEAFF
TGTGCCAGCAGCTTGGGACAAATGAACACTGAAGCTTTCTTT
>-|-|TRBV12-3/TRBV12-4|TRBJ2-2
CASTLHVQGELFF
TGTGCCAGCACCCTCCACGTACAAGGGGAGCTGTTTTTT
>-|once|TRBV30|TRBJ1-6
CAWREPGLTNSPLHF
TGTGCCTGGAGGGAACCGGGTCTCACCAATTCACCCCTCCACTTT
>-|-|TRBV19|TRBJ1-4
CASNDRGAVNEKLFF
TGTGCCAGTAATGACAGAGGCGCAGTTAATGAAAAACTGTTTTTT
>-|-|TRBV5-6|TRBJ2-7
CASSFGPAPQGEQYF
TGTGCCAGCAGCTTTGGCCCCGCCCCCCAGGGCGAGCAGTACTTC
>TRBD1|-|TRBV11-3|TRBJ2-2
CASSSRTGKGGSATGELFF
TGTGCCAGCAGCTCACGGACAGGGAAAGGGGGGTCGGCGACCGGGGAGCTGTTTTTT
>TRBD1|-|TRBV5-4|TRBJ1-3
CASSSPRQGAGNTIYF
TGTGCCAGCAGCTCACCCCGACAGGGGGCTGGAAACACCATATATTTT
>-|-|TRBV18|TRBJ2-7
CASSPLPPGGEQYF
TGTGCCAGCTCACCCCTCCCTCCCGGGGGAGAGCAGTACTTC
>-|-|TRBV28|TRBJ1-5
CASSLGIYRAWSNQPQHF
TGTGCCAGCAGTTTGGGGATCTACAGGGCCTGGAGCAATCAGCCCCAGCATTTT
>-|-|TRBV6-2/TRBV6-3|TRBJ1-5
CASSYQVGNQPQHF
TGTGCCAGCAGTTACCAGGTGGGCAATCAGCCCCAGCATTTT
>TRBD1|-|TRBV7-2|TRBJ1-1
CASSFRTGQLETEAFF
TGTGCCAGCAGCTTCCGAACGGGACAGCTGGAGACTGAAGCTTTCTTT
>TRBD1|-|TRBV27|TRBJ1-1
CASRKGTGETEAFF
TGTGCCAGCAGGAAAGGTACAGGGGAGACTGAAGCTTTCTTT
>-|-|TRBV7-3|TRBJ2-1
CASSWGSGNYNEQFF
TGTGCCAGCAGCTGGGGTAGCGGAAACTACAATGAGCAGTTCTTC
>TRBD1|-|TRBV11-2|TRBJ2-2
CASSFQKGAAGELFF
TGTGCCAGCAGCTTCCAGAAGGGGGCCGCCGGGGAGCTGTTTTTT
>-|-|TRBV24-1|TRBJ1-2
CATSDLQPGDDYGYTF
TGTGCCACCAGTGATTTGCAGCCGGGGGACGACTATGGCTACACCTTC
>-|few|TRBV19|TRBJ1-2
CASSIWAVAGYTF
TGTGCCAGTAGTATATGGGCTGTTGCTGGCTACACCTTC